This record covers a single TCR beta chain. Its antigen is currently unknown. TCRdb redid the calling of the 5' RACE reads with MiXCR, one entry per CDR3 protein. The sample holds thousands of distinct CDR3 sequences, roughly 50% seen once. This CDR3 is 16 amino acids long. Germline trimming cut 1 base from V and 0 bases from J; bases unmatched to any gene: 7. The germline V gene encodes CDR1 SGHRS and CDR2 YFSETQ. The sorted Tregs were CD4+CD25+CD127-/low cells. Study results and limitations: Tumor-infiltrating Treg TCR alpha and beta sequences overlapped most with tumor naive CD4+ T cells, then blood naive.

This sequence was found in a female donor with breast cancer. Sequenced: Tregs sorted from a lymph node. The chain joins TRBV5-1 to TRBJ2-7; 7 positions agree with TRBD1. In DNA form, the CDR3 reads TGCGCCAGCAGCTTGTCCCTGGGACAGCTCTCCTACGAGCAGTACTTC. Its translation is CASSLSLGQLSYEQYF.